This T cell receptor (beta chain) was found in a study of tumor and adjacent non-tumor tissue in lung cancer. Study-wide background: Patients comprised some eleven adenocarcinoma, a couple of squamous cell carcinoma and 1 small cell lung cancer. Patients were aged about 30 to 85, 9 to 10 men and a handful of women, stage I to III. Study-level findings and limits: TCR diversity was significantly greater in tumor than normal lung tissue. Tumor repertoires had a smaller top 100 clone share than normal lung.

The library came from three nested PCR rounds adapted from ARM-PCR protocols. Via MiXCR, TCRdb re-called the multiplex PCR reads, giving one row per CDR3 protein. The sample carries tens of thousands of distinct CDR3 sequences, about two thirds recorded once. Per germline, CDR1 SQVTM and CDR2 ANQGSEA. V lost 3 bases, J lost 0 bases, and 18 bases lay in between. The CDR3 is 16 residues long. By share, this clonotype counts as medium-sized (0.01 to 0.1%). Its antigen is unidentified. No cell sorting was done before RNA was extracted from the tissue. The TCR sequence derives from a woman in her 70s with non-small cell lung cancer. The chain has TRBV29-1 and TRBJ2-7, with D possibly being TRBD1 (6 bases). Sequenced sample: lung tumor tissue. The CDR3: CSVEKSGTLGSYEQYF. The CDR3 region has the DNA TGCAGCGTTGAGAAATCCGGGACATTGGGCTCCTACGAGCAGTACTTC.